This T cell receptor (beta chain) appears in the sequencing data of a study of blood T cell repertoires in COVID-19. Original handling: Amplification with reference gene primers provided the estimates of nucleated cell counts. Sequencing was performed with immunoSEQ multiplex PCR; in TCRdb, only in-frame clones are kept and a portion is missing. V and J calls plus clone size are reproduced from that table; the DNA served to infer D and trimming. The profile shows some 98,000 clones, approximately 84% of them singletons. Looked up from germline, CDR1 is SGHKS and CDR2 is YYEKEE (reference sequence). Trimming took 0 bases from V and 4 from J, leaving 11 bases between them. The CDR3 spans 14 residues.

This clonotype was sampled from a man between 65 and 85 years old with acute or convalescent COVID-19. The chain links TRBV5-5 to TRBJ2-7, with D possibly matching TRBD1 (5 bases). The source material was peripheral blood. CDR3 region: CASSLGFRAYEQYF. The CDR3 DNA is TGTGCCAGCAGCTTGGGTTTCAGGGCTTACGAGCAGTACTTC.